A selection of T cell receptor beta chains follows, all from one sample in a study of control samples from healthy donors and cancer patients. The table came from immunoSEQ multiplex PCR; TCRdb's copy has only in-frame clones and leaves some out. The listing records about 190,000 clones. The sample consisted of blood. These receptor sequences come from a woman aged 25 to 39 in good health. The CDR3 runs from the conserved cysteine through the conserved F or W. Each record gives: CDR3 protein, J gene, V gene.

CDR3: CASSRNYEQYF; J: TRBJ2-7; V: TRBV7-9
CDR3: CASSHRDRSNQPQHF; J: TRBJ1-5; V: TRBV5-8
CDR3: CASSYRRTEAFF; J: TRBJ1-1; V: TRBV6-6
CDR3: CASSLHIGLNGRSTDTQYF; J: TRBJ2-3; V: TRBV4-1
CDR3: CASSLGPTGNTIYF; J: TRBJ1-3; V: TRBV7-2
CDR3: CASSPAGSAETQYF; J: TRBJ2-5; V: TRBV7-7
CDR3: CASGFNQPQHF; J: TRBJ1-5; V: TRBV19
CDR3: CASNVPRGPFGGELFF; J: TRBJ2-2; V: TRBV2
CDR3: CASRPGSSYNSPLHF; J: TRBJ1-6; V: TRBV7-9
CDR3: CASSQPGLASYEQYF; J: TRBJ2-7; V: TRBV27
CDR3: CASSEGTWDGYTF; J: TRBJ1-2; V: TRBV2
CDR3: CASSLGGRDEAFF; J: TRBJ1-1; V: TRBV28
CDR3: CATSDLGEQGVYGYTF; J: TRBJ1-2; V: TRBV24-1
CDR3: CASRLNRDQPQHF; J: TRBJ1-5; V: TRBV6-5
CDR3: CASSLSRTGTYSGNTIYF; J: TRBJ1-3; V: TRBV5-8
CDR3: CASSVNEKLFF; J: TRBJ1-4; V: TRBV2
CDR3: CASSLDSLSGNTIYF; J: TRBJ1-3; V: TRBV5-1
CDR3: CASKVGHEQYF; J: TRBJ2-7; V: TRBV5-1
CDR3: CASSSYDYRAFF; J: TRBJ1-1; V: TRBV5-4
CDR3: CASSPGGEETEAFF; J: TRBJ1-1; V: TRBV6-6
CDR3: CASSFTRPLGNEQFF; J: TRBJ2-1; V: TRBV11-3
CDR3: CASSAGNEQFF; J: TRBJ2-1; V: TRBV7-9
CDR3: CASSSGGDSPLHF; J: TRBJ1-6; V: TRBV7-9
CDR3: CASSPYRGLGYTEAFF; J: TRBJ1-1; V: TRBV9
CDR3: CASSPGDGRPQHF; J: TRBJ1-5; V: TRBV19
CDR3: CASSLEQSVYEQYF; J: TRBJ2-7; V: TRBV7-9
CDR3: CASSLGPGETQYF; J: TRBJ2-5; V: TRBV6-2/TRBV6-3
CDR3: CASSQGPTSGGLMKQFF; J: TRBJ2-1; V: TRBV4-1
CDR3: CSAGTASYEAFF; J: TRBJ1-1; V: TRBV29-1
CDR3: CASSQGTGYDVTYNSPLHF; J: TRBJ1-6; V: TRBV16
CDR3: CASSQGRAQANYGYTF; J: TRBJ1-2; V: TRBV4-1
CDR3: CASSVGQEVGYGYTF; J: TRBJ1-2; V: TRBV9
CDR3: CATSRPPRSSGNTIYF; J: TRBJ1-3; V: TRBV15
CDR3: CASSSYNEQFF; J: TRBJ2-1; V: TRBV5-6
CDR3: CASGSGTGDNQPQHF; J: TRBJ1-5; V: TRBV28
CDR3: CASRNAGGATEAFF; J: TRBJ1-1; V: TRBV6-5
CDR3: CASSPPRGGYTF; J: TRBJ1-2; V: TRBV5-5
CDR3: CASRPEGGRDKEAFF; J: TRBJ1-1; V: TRBV10-1
CDR3: CASSHDRVFVDGYTF; J: TRBJ1-2; V: TRBV4-2
CDR3: CASSPSSSGTGDTEAFF; J: TRBJ1-1; V: TRBV18
CDR3: CASSPKGNEQFF; J: TRBJ2-1; V: TRBV4-2
CDR3: CASTLDRGPGNTIYF; J: TRBJ1-3; V: TRBV5-4
CDR3: CAISEGQGGGYGYTF; J: TRBJ1-2; V: TRBV10-3
CDR3: CASSYDMVGETQYF; J: TRBJ2-5; V: TRBV6-2/TRBV6-3
CDR3: CASSRVGQDWENSPLHF; J: TRBJ1-6; V: TRBV3-1/TRBV3-2
CDR3: CASSQPGQGIYGYTF; J: TRBJ1-2; V: TRBV4-1
CDR3: CASSQQIGDEKLFF; J: TRBJ1-4; V: TRBV7-2
CDR3: CASSSTGTRTSEAFF; J: TRBJ1-1; V: TRBV27
CDR3: CASGVQGRDETQYF; J: TRBJ2-5; V: TRBV6-5
CDR3: CASSYSVRERSEQYF; J: TRBJ2-7; V: TRBV6-5
CDR3: CASSPRQEVGNTEAFF; J: TRBJ1-1; V: TRBV18
CDR3: CASSLQDRAKGKLFF; J: TRBJ1-4; V: TRBV18
CDR3: CASSVQPGGTEAFF; J: TRBJ1-1; V: TRBV9